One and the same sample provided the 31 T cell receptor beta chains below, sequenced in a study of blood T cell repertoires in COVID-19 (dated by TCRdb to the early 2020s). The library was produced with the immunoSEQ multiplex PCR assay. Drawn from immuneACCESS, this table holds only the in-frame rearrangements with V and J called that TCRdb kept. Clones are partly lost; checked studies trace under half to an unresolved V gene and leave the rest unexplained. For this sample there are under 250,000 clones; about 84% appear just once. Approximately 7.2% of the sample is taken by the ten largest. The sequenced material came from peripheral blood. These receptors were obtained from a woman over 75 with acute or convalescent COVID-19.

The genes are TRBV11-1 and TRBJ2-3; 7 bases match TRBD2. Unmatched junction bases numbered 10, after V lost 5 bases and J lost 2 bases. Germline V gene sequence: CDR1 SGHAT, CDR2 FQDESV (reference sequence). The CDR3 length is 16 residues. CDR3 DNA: TGTGCCAGCAGCGGAGCGGGAAGAGACTACACAGATACGCAGTATTTT. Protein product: CASSGAGRDYTDTQYF.

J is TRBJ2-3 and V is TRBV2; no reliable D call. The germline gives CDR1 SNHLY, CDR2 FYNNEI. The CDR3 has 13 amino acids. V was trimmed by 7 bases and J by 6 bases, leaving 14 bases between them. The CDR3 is CASNLQTFDTQYF. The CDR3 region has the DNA TGTGCCAGCAACCTCCAGACATTTGATACGCAGTATTTT.

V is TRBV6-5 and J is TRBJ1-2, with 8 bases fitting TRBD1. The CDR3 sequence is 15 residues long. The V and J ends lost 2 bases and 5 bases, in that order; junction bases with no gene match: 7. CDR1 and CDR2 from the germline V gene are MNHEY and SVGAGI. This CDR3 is CASSYQPRGLYGYTF. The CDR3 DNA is TGTGCCAGCAGTTACCAGCCCAGGGGGCTTTATGGCTACACCTTC.

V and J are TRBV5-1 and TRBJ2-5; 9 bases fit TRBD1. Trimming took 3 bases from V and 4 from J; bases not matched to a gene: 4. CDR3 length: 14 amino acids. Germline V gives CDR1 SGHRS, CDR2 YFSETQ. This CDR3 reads CASSSRQGGETQYF. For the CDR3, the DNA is TGCGCCAGCAGCTCCCGACAGGGGGGAGAGACCCAGTACTTC.

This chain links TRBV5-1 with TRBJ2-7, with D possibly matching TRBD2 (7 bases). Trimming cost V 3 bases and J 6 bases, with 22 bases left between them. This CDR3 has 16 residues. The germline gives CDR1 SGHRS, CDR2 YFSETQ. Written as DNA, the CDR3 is TGCGCCAGCAGCTCCGTGGGGGGGGCGCAAAACTTCGAGCAGTACTTC. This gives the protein CASSSVGGAQNFEQYF.

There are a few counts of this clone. Here the CDR3 DNA reads TGTGCCAGCAGTACAGGGTCTTGGGGCTACACCTTC. Protein product: CASSTGSWGYTF. The chain uses TRBV7-9 and TRBJ1-2, with D possibly TRBD1 on 6 matching bases. The CDR3 extends over 12 amino acids. Germline lookup yields CDR1 SEHNR and CDR2 FQNEAQ (reference sequence). With 6 bases removed from V and 8 bases from J, the gap between germline ends came to 13 bases.

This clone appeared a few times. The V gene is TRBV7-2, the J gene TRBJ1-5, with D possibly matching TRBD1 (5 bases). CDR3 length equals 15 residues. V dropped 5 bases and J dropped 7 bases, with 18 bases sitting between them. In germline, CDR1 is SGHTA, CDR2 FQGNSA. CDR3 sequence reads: CASSPFGGGGQPQHF. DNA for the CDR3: TGTGCCAGCAGCCCGTTCGGGGGGGGTGGCCAGCCCCAGCATTTT.

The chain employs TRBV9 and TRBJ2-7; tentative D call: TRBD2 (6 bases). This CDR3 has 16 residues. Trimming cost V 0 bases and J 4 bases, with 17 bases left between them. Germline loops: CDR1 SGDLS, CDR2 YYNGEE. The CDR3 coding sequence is TGTGCCAGCAGCGTAGGATCAGCGGCGGAGGGGTACGAGCAGTACTTC. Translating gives CASSVGSAAEGYEQYF.

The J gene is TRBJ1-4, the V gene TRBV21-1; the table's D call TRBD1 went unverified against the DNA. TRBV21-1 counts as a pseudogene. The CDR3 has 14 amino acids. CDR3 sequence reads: CASSKRQGNEKLFF. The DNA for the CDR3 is TGTGCCAGCAGCAAACGACAGGGGAATGAAAAACTGTTTTTT.

In DNA form, the CDR3 reads TGTGCCAGCAAGCGCTCCTACGAGCAGTACTTC. Encoded protein: CASKRSYEQYF. This chain uses TRBV2 with TRBJ2-7; D is ambiguous. The ends were cut back, 7 bases at V and 0 bases at J, with 4 bases in the middle. CDR1 and CDR2 from the germline V gene are SNHLY and FYNNEI. The CDR3 has 11 residues.

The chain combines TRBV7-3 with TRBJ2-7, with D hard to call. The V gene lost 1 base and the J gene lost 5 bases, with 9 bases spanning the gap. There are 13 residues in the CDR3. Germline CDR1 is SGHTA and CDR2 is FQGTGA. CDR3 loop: CASSLNSIHEQYF. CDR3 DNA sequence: TGTGCCAGCAGCTTAAATAGTATCCACGAGCAGTACTTC.

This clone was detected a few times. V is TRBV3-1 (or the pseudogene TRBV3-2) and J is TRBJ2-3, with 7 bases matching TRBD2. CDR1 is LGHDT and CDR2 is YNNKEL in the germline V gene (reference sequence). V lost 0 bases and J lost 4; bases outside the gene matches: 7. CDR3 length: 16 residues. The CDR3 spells CASSQDPGLAADTQYF. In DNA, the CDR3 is TGTGCCAGCAGCCAAGACCCCGGGCTAGCGGCAGATACGCAGTATTTT.

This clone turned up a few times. The CDR3 spells CSVAEGANTIYF. The DNA for the CDR3 is TGCAGCGTTGCCGAAGGGGCGAACACCATATATTTT. The V call is TRBV29-1, the J call TRBJ1-3; a possible D gene is TRBD1 (5 bases). V lost 4 bases to trimming and J lost 7 bases, with 11 bases between them. The CDR3 length is 12 residues. CDR1 SQVTM and CDR2 ANQGSEA come from the germline V gene.

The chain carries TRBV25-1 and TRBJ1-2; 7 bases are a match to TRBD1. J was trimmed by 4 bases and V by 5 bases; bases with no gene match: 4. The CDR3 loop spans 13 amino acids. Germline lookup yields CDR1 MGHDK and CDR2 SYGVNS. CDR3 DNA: TGTGCCAGCAGTCAAGGGACAGCCTATGGCTACACCTTC. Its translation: CASSQGTAYGYTF.

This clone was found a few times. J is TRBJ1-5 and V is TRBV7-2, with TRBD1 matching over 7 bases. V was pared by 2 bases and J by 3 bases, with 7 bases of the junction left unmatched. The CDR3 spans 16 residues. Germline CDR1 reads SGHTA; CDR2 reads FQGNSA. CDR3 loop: CASSLNPGGTNQPQHF. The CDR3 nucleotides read TGTGCCAGCAGCTTAAACCCAGGGGGGACCAATCAGCCCCAGCATTTT.

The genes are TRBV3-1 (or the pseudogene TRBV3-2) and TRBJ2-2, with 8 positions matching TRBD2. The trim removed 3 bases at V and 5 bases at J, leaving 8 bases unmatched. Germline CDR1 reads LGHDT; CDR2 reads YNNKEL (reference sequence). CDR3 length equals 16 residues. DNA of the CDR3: TGTGCCAGCAGCCAGGAGCGGGGGACGGGGACCGGGGAGCTGTTTTTT. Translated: CASSQERGTGTGELFF.

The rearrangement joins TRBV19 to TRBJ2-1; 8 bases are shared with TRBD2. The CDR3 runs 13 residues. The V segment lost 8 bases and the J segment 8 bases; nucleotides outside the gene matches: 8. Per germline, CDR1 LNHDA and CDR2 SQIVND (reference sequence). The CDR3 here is CASGRGLVYEQFF. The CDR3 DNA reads TGTGCCAGTGGCAGGGGACTAGTTTATGAGCAGTTCTTC.

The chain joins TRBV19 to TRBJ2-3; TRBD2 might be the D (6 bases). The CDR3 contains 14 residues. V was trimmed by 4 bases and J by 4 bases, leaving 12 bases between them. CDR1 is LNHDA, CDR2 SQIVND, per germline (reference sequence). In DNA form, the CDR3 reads TGTGCCAGTAGTACTGGGCCGGGGGCAGATACGCAGTATTTT. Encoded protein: CASSTGPGADTQYF.

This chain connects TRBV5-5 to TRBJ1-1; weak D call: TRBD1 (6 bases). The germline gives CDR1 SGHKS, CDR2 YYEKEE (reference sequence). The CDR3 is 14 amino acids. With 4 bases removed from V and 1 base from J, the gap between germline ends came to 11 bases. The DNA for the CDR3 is TGTGCCAGCAGCCCCTGGACAGAGAACACTGAAGCTTTCTTT. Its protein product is CASSPWTENTEAFF.

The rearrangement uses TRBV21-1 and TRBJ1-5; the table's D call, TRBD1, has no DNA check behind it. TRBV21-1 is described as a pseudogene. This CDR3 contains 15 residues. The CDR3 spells CASIPPWGSNQPQHF. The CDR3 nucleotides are TGTGCCAGCATCCCGCCTTGGGGCAGCAATCAGCCCCAGCATTTT.

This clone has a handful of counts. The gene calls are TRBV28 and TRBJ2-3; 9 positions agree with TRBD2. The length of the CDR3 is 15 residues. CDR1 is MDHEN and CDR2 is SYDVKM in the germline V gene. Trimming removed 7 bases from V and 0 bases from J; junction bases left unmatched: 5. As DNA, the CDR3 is TGTGCCAGCATGGCTAGCGGGACGAGCACAGATACGCAGTATTTT. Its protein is CASMASGTSTDTQYF.

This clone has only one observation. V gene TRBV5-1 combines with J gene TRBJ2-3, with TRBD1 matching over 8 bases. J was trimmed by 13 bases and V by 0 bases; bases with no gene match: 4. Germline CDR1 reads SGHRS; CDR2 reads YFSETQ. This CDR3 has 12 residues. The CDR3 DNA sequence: TGCGCCAGCAGCTTGGGGACAGGGTATAAGTATTTT. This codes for CASSLGTGYKYF. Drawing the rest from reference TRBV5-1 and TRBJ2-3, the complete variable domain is KAGVTQTPRYLIKTRGQQVTLSCSPISGHRSVSWYQQTPGQGLQFLFEYFSETQRNKGNFPGRFSGRQFSNSRSEMNVSTLELGDSALYLCASSLGTGYKYFGPGTRLTVL.

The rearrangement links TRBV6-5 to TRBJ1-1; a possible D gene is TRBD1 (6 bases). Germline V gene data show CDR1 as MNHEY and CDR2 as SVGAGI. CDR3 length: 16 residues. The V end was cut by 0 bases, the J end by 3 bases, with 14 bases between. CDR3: CASSYSTGGRDTEAFF. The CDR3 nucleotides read TGTGCCAGCAGTTACTCGACGGGGGGCAGGGACACTGAAGCTTTCTTT.

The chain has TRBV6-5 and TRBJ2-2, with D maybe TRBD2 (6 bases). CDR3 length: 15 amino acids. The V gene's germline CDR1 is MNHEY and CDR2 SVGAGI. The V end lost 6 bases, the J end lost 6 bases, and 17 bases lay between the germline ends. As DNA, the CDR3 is TGTGCCAGCAGGGAGCCGGGACTTTCTCCCGGGGAGCTGTTTTTT. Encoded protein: CASREPGLSPGELFF.

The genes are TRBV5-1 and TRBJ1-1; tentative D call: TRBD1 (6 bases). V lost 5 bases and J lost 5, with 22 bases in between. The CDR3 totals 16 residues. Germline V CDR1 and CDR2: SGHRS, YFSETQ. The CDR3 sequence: CASSADTTGYVTEAFF. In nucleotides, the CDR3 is TGCGCCAGCAGTGCGGATACCACAGGGTATGTGACTGAAGCTTTCTTT.

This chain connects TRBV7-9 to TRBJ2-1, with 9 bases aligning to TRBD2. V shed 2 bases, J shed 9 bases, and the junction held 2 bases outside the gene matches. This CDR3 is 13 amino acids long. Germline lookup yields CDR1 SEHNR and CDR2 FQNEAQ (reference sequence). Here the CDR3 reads CASSLNSGSEQFF. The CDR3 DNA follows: TGTGCCAGCAGCTTAAATAGCGGGAGTGAGCAGTTCTTC.

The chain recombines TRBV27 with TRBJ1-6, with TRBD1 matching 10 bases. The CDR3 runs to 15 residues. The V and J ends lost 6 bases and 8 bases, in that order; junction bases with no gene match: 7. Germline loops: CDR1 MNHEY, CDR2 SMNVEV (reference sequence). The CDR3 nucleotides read TGTGCCAGCAGCTCTTCCGGGACAGGGGATTCACCCCTCCACTTT. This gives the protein CASSSSGTGDSPLHF.

CDR3: CASSSSWDMGQYF. The CDR3 region has the DNA TGTGCCAGTAGCTCCTCCTGGGACATGGGTCAGTACTTC. The gene calls are TRBV19 and TRBJ2-7; D is possibly TRBD1 (6 bases). CDR3 length equals 13 residues. Germline V lookup: CDR1 LNHDA, CDR2 SQIVND (reference sequence). V dropped 6 bases and J dropped 10 bases, with 19 bases sitting between them.

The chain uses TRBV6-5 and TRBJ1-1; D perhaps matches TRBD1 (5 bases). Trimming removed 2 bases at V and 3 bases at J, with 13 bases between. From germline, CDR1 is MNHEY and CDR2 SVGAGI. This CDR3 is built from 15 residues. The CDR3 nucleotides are TGTGCCAGCAGTTACGCAACCGGGGGTTACACTGAAGCTTTCTTT. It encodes CASSYATGGYTEAFF.

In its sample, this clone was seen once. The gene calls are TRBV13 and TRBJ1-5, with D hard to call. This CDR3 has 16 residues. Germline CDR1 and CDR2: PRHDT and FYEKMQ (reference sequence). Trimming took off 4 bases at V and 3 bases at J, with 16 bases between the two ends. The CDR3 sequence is CASSSRVEVNNQPQHF. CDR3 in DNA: TGTGCCAGCAGCTCCCGGGTGGAAGTTAACAATCAGCCCCAGCATTTT. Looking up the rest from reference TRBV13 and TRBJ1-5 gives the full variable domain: AAGVIQSPRHLIKEKRETATLKCYPIPRHDTVYWYQQGPGQDPQFLISFYEKMQSDKGSIPDRFSAQQFSDYHSELNMSSLELGDSALYFCASSSRVEVNNQPQHFGDGTRLSIL.

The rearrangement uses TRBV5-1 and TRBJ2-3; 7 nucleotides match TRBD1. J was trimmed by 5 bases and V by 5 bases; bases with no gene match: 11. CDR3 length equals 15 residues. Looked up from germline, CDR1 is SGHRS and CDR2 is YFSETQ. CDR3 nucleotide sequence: TGCGCCAGCAGTCCGCCCACAGGGGCCGAAGATACGCAGTATTTT. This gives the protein CASSPPTGAEDTQYF. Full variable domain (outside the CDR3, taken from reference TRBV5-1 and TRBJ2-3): KAGVTQTPRYLIKTRGQQVTLSCSPISGHRSVSWYQQTPGQGLQFLFEYFSETQRNKGNFPGRFSGRQFSNSRSEMNVSTLELGDSALYLCASSPPTGAEDTQYFGPGTRLTVL.